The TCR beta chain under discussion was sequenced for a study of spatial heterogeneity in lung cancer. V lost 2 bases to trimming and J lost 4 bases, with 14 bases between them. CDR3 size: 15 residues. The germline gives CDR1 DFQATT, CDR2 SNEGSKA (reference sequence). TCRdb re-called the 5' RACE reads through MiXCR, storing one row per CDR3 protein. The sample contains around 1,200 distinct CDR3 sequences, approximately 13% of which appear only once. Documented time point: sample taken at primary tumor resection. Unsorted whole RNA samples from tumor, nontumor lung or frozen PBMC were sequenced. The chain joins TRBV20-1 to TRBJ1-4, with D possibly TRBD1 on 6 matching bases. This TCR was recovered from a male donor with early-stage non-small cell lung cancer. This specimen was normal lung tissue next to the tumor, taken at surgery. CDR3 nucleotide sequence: TGCAGTGCTAGATCCTCGACAGGCTATAATGAAAAACTGTTTTTT. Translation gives CSARSSTGYNEKLFF.